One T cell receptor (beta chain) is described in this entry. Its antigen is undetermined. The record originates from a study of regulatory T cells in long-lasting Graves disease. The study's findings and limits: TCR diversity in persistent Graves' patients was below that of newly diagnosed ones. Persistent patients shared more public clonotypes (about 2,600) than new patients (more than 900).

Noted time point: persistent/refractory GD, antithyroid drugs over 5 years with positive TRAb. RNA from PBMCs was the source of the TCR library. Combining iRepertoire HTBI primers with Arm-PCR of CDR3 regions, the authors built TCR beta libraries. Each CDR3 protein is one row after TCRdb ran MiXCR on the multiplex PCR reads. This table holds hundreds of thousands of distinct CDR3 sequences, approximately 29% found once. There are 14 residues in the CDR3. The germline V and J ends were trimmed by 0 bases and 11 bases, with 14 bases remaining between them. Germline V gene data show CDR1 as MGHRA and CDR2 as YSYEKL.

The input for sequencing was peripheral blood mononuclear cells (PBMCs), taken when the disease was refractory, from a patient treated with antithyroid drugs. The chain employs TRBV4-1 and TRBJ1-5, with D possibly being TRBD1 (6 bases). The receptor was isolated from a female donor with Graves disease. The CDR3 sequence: CASSQETGQFAQHF. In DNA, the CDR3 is TGCGCCAGCAGCCAAGAGACAGGACAGTTTGCCCAGCATTTT.